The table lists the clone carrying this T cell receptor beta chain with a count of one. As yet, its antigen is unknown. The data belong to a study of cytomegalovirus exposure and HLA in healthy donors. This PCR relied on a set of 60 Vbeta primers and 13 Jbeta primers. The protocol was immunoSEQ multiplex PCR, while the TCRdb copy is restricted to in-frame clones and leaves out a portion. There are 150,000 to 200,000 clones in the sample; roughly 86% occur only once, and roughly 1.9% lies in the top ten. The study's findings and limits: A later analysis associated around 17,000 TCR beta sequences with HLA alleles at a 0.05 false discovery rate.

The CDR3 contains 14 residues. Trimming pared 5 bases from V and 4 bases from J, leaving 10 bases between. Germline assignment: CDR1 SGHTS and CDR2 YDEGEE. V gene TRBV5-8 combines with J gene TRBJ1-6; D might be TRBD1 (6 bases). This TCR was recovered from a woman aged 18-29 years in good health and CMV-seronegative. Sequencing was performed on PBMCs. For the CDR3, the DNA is TGTGCCAGCAGACCTGGACAGTATAATTCACCCCTCCACTTT. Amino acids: CASRPGQYNSPLHF.